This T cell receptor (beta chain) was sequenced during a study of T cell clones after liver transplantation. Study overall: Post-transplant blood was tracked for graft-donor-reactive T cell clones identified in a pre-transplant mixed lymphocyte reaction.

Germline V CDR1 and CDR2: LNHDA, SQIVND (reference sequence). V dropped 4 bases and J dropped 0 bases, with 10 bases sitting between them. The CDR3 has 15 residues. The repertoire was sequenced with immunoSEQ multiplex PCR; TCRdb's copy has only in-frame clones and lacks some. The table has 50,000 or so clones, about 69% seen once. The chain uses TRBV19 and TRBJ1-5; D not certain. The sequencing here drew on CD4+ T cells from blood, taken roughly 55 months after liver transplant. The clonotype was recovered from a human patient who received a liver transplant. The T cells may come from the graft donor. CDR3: CASSTTPGSNQPQHF. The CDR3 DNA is TGTGCCAGTAGTACGACGCCCGGTAGCAATCAGCCCCAGCATTTT. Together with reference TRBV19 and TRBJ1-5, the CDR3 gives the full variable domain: DGGITQSPKYLFRKEGQNVTLSCEQNLNHDAMYWYRQDPGQGLRLIYYSQIVNDFQKGDIAEGYSVSREKKESFPLTVTSAQKNPTAFYLCASSTTPGSNQPQHFGDGTRLSIL.